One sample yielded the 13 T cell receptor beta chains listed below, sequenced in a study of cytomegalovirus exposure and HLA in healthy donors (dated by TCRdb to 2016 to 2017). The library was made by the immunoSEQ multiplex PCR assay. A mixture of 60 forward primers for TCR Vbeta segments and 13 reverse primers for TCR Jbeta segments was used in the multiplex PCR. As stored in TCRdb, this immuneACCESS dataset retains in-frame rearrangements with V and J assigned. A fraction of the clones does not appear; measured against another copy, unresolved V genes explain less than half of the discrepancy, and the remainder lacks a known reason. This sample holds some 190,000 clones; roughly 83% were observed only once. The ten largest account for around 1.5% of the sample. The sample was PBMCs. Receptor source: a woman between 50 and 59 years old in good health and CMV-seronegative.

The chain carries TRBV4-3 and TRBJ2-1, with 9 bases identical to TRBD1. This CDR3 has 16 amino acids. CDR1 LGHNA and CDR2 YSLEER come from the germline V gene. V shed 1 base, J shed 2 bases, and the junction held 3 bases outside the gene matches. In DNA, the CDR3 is TGCGCCAGCAGCCAAGGGACAGGGGCGGCCTACAATGAGCAGTTCTTC. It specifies CASSQGTGAAYNEQFF.

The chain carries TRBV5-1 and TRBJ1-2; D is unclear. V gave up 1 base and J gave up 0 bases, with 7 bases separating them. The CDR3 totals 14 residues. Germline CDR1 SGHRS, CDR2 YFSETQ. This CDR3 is CASSLSPSNYGYTF. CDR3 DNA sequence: TGCGCCAGCAGCTTGTCCCCTTCTAACTATGGCTACACCTTC.

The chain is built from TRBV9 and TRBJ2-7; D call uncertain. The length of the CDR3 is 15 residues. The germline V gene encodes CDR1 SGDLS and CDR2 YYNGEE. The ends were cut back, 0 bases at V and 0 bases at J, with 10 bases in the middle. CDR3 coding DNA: TGTGCCAGCAGCGTAGGTCAAGAGTTCTCCTACGAGCAGTACTTC. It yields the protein CASSVGQEFSYEQYF.

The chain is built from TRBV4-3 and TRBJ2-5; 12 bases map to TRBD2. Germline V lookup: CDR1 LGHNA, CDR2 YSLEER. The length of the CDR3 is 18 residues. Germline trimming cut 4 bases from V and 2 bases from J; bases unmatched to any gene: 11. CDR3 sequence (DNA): TGCGCCAGCAGCCGACGACTAGCGGGGGCTCCGCTTCAAGAGACCCAGTACTTC. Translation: CASSRRLAGAPLQETQYF.

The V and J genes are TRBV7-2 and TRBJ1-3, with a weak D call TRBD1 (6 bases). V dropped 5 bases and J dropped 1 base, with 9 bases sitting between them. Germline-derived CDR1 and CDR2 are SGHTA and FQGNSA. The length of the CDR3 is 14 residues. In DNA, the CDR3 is TGTGCCAGCAGCCGGACAGAATCTGGAAACACCATATATTTT. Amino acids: CASSRTESGNTIYF. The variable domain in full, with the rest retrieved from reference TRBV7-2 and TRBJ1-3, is GAGVSQSPSNKVTEKGKDVELRCDPISGHTALYWYRQSLGQGLEFLIYFQGNSAPDKSGLPSDRFSAERTGGSVSTLTIQRTQQEDSAVYLCASSRTESGNTIYFGEGSWLTVV.

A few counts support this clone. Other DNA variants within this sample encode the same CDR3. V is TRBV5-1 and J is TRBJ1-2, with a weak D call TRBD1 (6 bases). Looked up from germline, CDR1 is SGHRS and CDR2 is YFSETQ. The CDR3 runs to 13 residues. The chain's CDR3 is CATRDQGRYGYTF. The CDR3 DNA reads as TGCGCGACGAGGGATCAGGGGAGATATGGCTACACCTTC. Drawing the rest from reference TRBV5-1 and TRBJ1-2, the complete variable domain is KAGVTQTPRYLIKTRGQQVTLSCSPISGHRSVSWYQQTPGQGLQFLFEYFSETQRNKGNFPGRFSGRQFSNSRSEMNVSTLELGDSALYLCATRDQGRYGYTFGSGTRLTVV.

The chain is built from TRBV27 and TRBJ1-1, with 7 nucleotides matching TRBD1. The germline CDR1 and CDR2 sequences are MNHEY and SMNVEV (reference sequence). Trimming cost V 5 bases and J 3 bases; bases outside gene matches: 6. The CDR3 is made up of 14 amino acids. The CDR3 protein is CASSTRQGHTEAFF. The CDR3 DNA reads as TGTGCCAGCAGTACCCGACAGGGTCACACTGAAGCTTTCTTT.

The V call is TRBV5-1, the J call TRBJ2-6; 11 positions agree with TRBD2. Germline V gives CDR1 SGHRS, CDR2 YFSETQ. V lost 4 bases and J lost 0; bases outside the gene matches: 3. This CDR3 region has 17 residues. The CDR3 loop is CASSGGLAGSGANVLTF. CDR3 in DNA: TGCGCCAGCAGCGGAGGACTAGCGGGCTCTGGGGCCAACGTCCTGACTTTC.

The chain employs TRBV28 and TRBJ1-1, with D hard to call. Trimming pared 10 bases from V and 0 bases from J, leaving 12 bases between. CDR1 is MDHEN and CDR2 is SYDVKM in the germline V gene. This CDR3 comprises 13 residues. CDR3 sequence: CATSNRLNTEAFF. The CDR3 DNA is TGTGCCACCTCTAATCGATTGAACACTGAAGCTTTCTTT.

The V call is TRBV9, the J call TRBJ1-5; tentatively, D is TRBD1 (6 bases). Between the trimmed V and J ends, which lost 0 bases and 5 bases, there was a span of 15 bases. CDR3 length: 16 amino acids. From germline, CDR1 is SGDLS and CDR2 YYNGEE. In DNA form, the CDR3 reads TGTGCCAGCAGCGTAGGGGACAAGGGGACCTATCAGCCCCAGCATTTT. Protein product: CASSVGDKGTYQPQHF.

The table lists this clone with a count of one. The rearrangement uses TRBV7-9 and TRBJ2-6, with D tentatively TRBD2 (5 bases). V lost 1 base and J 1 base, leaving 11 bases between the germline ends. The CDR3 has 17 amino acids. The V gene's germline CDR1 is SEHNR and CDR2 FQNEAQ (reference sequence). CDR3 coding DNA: TGTGCCAGCAGCTTAGTGGGAGAATCATCTGGGGCCAACGTCCTGACTTTC. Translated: CASSLVGESSGANVLTF.

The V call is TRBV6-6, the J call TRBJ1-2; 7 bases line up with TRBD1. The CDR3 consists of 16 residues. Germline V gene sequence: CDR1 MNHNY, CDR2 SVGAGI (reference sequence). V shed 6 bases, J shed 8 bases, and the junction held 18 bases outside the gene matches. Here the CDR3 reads CASSYTGGTATRGYTF. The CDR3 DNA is TGTGCCAGCAGCTACACAGGAGGGACAGCCACTAGGGGCTACACCTTC.

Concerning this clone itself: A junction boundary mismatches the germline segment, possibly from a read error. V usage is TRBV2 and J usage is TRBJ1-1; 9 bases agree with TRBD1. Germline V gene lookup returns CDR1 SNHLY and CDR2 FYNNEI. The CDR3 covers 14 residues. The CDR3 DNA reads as TGTGCCGGCAGTCCGGGACAGGGAGTTAGGAAGGCTTTCTTT. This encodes CAGSPGQGVRKAFF. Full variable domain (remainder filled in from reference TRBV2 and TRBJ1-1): EPEVTQTPSHQVTQMGQEVILRCVPISNHLYFYWYRQILGQKVEFLVSFYNNEISEKSEIFDDQFSVERPDGSNFTLKIRSTKLEDSAMYFCAGSPGQGVRKAFFGQGTRLTVV.